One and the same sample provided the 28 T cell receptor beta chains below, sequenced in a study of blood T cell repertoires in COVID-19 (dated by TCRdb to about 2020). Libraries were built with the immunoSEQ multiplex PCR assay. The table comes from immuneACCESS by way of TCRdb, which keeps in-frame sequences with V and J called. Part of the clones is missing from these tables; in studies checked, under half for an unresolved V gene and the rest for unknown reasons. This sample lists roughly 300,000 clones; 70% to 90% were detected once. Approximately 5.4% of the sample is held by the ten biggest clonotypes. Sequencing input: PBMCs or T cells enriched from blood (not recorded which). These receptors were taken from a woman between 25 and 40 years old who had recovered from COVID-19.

CDR3 sequence: CAYTGEVVNTEAFF. Here the CDR3 DNA reads TGTGCCTATACAGGGGAGGTGGTGAACACTGAAGCTTTCTTT. J is TRBJ1-1 and V is TRBV30, with 7 bases that match TRBD1. V lost 7 bases, J lost 0 bases, and 8 bases stayed unmatched. CDR1 and CDR2 from the germline V gene are GTSNPN and SVGIG (reference sequence). CDR3 length equals 14 residues.

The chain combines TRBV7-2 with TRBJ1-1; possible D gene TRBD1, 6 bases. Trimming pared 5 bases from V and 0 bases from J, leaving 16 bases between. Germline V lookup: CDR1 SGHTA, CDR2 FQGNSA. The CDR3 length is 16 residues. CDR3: CASSPDRQVMNTEAFF. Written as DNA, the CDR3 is TGTGCCAGCAGCCCGGACCGACAGGTTATGAACACTGAAGCTTTCTTT.

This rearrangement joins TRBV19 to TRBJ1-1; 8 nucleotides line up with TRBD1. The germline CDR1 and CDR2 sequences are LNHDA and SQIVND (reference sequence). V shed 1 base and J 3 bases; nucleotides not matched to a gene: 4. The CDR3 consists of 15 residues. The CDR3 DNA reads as TGTGCCAGTAGTATAGGGGCAGGGGGCTACACTGAAGCTTTCTTT. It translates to CASSIGAGGYTEAFF.

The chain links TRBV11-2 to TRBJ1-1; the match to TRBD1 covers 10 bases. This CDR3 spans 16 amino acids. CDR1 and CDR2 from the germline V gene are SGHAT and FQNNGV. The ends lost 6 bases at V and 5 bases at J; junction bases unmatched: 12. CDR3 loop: CASSRGQGPFMTEAFF. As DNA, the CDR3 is TGTGCCAGCAGTCGGGGACAGGGGCCCTTTATGACTGAAGCTTTCTTT.

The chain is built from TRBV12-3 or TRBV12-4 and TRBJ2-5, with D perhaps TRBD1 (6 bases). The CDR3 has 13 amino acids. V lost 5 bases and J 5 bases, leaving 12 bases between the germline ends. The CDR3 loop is CASSPRGGETQYF. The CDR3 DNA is TGTGCCAGCAGTCCCCGAGGGGGTGAGACCCAGTACTTC.

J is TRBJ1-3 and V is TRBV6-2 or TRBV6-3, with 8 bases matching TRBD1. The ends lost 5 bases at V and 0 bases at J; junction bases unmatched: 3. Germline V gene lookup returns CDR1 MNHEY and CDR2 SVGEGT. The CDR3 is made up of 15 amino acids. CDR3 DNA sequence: TGTGCCAGCAGTGAGGACAGGGCCTCTGGAAACACCATATATTTT. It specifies CASSEDRASGNTIYF.

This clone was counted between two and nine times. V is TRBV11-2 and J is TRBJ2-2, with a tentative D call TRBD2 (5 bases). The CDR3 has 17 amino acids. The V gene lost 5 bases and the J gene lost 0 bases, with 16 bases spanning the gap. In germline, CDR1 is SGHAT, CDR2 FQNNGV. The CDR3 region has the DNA TGTGCCAGCAGCCCGGCGGTGCTAGCCACGAACACCGGGGAGCTGTTTTTT. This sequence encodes CASSPAVLATNTGELFF.

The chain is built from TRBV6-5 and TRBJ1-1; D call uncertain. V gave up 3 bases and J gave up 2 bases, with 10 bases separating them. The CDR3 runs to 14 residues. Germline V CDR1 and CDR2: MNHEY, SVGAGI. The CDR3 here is CASSYNSLNTEAFF. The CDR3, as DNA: TGTGCCAGCAGTTATAACAGCCTAAACACTGAAGCTTTCTTT.

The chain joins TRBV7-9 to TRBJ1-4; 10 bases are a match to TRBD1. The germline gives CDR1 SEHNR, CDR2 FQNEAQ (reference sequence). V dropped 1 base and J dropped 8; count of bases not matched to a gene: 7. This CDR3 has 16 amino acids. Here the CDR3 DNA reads TGTGCCAGCAGCTTAGGGGAAAGACAGGGGGCGGAAAAACTGTTTTTT. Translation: CASSLGERQGAEKLFF. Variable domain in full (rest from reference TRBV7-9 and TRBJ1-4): DTGVSQNPRHKITKRGQNVTFRCDPISEHNRLYWYRQTLGQGPEFLTYFQNEAQLEKSRLLSDRFSAERPKGSFSTLEIQRTEQGDSAMYLCASSLGERQGAEKLFFGSGTQLSVL.

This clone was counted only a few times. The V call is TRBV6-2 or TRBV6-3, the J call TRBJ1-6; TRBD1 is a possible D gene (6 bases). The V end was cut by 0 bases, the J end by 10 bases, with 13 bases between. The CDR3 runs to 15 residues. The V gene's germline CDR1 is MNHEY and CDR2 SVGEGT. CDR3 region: CASSYSHRVGSPLHF. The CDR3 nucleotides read TGTGCCAGCAGTTACTCGCACAGGGTAGGATCACCCCTCCACTTT.

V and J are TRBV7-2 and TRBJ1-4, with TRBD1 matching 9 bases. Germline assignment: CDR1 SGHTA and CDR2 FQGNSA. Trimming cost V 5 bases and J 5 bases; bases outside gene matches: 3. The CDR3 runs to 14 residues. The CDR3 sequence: CASSGDRGNEKLFF. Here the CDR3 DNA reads TGTGCCAGCAGCGGAGACAGGGGGAATGAAAAACTGTTTTTT.

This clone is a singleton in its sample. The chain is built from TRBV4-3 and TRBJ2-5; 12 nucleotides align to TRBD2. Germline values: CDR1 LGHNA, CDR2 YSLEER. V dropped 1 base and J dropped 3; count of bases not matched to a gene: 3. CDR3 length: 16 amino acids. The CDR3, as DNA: TGCGCCAGCAGCCAAGGGCTAGCGGGGGGGAAAGAGACCCAGTACTTC. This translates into CASSQGLAGGKETQYF.

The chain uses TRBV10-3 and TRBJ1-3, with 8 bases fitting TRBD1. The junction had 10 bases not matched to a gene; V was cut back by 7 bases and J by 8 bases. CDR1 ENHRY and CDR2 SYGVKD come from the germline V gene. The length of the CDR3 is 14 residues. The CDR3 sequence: CAINSDRAGDTIYF. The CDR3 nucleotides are TGTGCCATCAACTCGGACAGGGCTGGTGACACCATATATTTT.

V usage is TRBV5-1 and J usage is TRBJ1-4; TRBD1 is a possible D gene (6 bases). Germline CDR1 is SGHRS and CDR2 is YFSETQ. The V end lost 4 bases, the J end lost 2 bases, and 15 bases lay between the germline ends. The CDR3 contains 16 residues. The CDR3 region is CASSTSGVRTNEKLFF. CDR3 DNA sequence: TGCGCCAGCAGCACCTCAGGGGTGCGGACTAATGAAAAACTGTTTTTT.

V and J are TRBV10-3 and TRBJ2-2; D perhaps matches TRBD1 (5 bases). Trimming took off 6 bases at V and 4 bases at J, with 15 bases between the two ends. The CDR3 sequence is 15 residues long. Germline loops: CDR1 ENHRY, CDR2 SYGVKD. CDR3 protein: CAIRQGMDATGELFF. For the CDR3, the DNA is TGTGCCATCAGGCAGGGTATGGATGCCACCGGGGAGCTGTTTTTT.

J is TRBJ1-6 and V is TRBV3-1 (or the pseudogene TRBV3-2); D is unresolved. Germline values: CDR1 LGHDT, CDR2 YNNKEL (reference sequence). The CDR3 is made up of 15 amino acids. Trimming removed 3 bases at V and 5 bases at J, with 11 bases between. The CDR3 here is CASSQAGSDNSPLHF. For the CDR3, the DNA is TGTGCCAGCAGCCAGGCGGGCTCTGATAATTCACCCCTCCACTTT.

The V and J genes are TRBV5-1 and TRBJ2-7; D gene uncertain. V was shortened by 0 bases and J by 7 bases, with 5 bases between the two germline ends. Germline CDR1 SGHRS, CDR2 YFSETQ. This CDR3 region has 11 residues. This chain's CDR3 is CASSLDGEQYF. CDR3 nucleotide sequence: TGCGCCAGCAGCTTGGACGGGGAGCAGTACTTC.

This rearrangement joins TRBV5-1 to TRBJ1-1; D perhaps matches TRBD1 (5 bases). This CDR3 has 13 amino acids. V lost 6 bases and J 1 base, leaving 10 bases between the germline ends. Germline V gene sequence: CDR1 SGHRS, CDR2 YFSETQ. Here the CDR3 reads CASNGGQNTEAFF. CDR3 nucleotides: TGCGCCAGCAATGGCGGACAGAACACTGAAGCTTTCTTT.

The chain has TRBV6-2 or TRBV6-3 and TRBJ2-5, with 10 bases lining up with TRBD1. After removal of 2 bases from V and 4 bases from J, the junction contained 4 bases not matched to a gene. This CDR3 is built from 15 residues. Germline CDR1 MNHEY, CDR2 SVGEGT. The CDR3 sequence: CASSYGTGERETQYF. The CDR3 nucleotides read TGTGCCAGCAGTTACGGGACAGGGGAGCGAGAGACCCAGTACTTC.

As DNA, the CDR3 is TGTGCCAGCAGCCAATCTAATAATTCACCCCTCCACTTT. It yields the protein CASSQSNNSPLHF. The chain links TRBV16 to TRBJ1-6, with D hard to call. The CDR3 spans 13 residues. Germline V gives CDR1 KGHSY, CDR2 FQNENV. V was clipped by 0 bases and J by 5 bases, with 2 bases between them. Combining the CDR3 with reference TRBV16 and TRBJ1-6 gives the whole variable domain GEEVAQTPKHLVRGEGQKAKLYCAPIKGHSYVFWYQQVLKNEFKFLISFQNENVFDETGMPKERFSAKCLPNSPCSLEIQATKLEDSAVYFCASSQSNNSPLHFGNGTRLTVT.

In DNA, the CDR3 is TGTGCCAGCTCACCACTGGGAACAGGGGTCAGCCACGAGCAGTACTTC. Residues: CASSPLGTGVSHEQYF. The rearrangement joins TRBV18 to TRBJ2-7; 7 nucleotides match TRBD1. V was clipped by 1 base and J by 5 bases; unmatched bases: 11. CDR3 length: 16 residues. Germline V gene lookup returns CDR1 KGHSH and CDR2 LQKENI. Full variable domain (missing parts from reference TRBV18 and TRBJ2-7): NAGVMQNPRHLVRRRGQEARLRCSPMKGHSHVYWYRQLPEEGLKFMVYLQKENIIDESGMPKERFSAEFPKEGPSILRIQQVVRGDSAAYFCASSPLGTGVSHEQYFGPGTRLTVT.

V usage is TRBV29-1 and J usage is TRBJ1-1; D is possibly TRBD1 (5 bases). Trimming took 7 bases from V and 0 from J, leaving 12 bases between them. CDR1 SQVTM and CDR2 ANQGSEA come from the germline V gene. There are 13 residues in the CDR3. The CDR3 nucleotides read TGCAGCGGGGGGGGAGGGATGAACACTGAAGCTTTCTTT. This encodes CSGGGGMNTEAFF.

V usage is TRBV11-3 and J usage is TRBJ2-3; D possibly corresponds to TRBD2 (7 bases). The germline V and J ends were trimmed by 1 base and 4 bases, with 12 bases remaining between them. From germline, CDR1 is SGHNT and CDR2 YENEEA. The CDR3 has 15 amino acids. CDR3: CASSLAPGGADTQYF. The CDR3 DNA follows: TGTGCCAGCAGCTTAGCGCCGGGGGGCGCAGATACGCAGTATTTT.

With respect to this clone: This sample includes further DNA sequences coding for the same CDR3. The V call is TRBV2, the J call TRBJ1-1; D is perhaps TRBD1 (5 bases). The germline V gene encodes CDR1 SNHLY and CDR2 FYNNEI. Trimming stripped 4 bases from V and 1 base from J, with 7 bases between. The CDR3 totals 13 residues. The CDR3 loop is CASSADRNTEAFF. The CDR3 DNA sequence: TGTGCCAGCAGTGCTGACAGGAACACTGAAGCTTTCTTT.

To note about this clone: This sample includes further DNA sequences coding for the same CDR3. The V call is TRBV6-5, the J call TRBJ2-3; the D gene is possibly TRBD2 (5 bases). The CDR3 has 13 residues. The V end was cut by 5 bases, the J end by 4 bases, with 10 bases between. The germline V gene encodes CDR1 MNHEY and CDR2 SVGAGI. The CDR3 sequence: CASSPGGSDTQYF. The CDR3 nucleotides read TGTGCCAGCAGTCCTGGAGGTTCAGATACGCAGTATTTT.

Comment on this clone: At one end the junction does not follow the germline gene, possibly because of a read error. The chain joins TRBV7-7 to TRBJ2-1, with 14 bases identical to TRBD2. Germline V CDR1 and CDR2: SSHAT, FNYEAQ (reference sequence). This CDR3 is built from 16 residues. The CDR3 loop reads CASSAGTSGGHNEQFF. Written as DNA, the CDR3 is TGTGCTAGCAGCGCCGGGACTAGCGGGGGCCACAATGAGCAGTTCTTC.

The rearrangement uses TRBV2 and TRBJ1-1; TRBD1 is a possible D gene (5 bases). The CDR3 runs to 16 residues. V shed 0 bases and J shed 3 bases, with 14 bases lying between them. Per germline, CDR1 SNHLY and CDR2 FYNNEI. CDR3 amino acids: CASSEAKGQSYTEAFF. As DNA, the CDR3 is TGTGCCAGCAGTGAAGCAAAGGGGCAGAGCTACACTGAAGCTTTCTTT.

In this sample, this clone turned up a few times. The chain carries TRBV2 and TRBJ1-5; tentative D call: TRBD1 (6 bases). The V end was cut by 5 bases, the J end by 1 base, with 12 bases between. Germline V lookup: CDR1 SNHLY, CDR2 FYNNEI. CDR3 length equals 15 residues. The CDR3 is CASSTGRASNQPQHF. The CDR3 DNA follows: TGTGCCAGCAGTACAGGGAGGGCGAGCAATCAGCCCCAGCATTTT. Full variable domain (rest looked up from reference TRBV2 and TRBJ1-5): EPEVTQTPSHQVTQMGQEVILRCVPISNHLYFYWYRQILGQKVEFLVSFYNNEISEKSEIFDDQFSVERPDGSNFTLKIRSTKLEDSAMYFCASSTGRASNQPQHFGDGTRLSIL.